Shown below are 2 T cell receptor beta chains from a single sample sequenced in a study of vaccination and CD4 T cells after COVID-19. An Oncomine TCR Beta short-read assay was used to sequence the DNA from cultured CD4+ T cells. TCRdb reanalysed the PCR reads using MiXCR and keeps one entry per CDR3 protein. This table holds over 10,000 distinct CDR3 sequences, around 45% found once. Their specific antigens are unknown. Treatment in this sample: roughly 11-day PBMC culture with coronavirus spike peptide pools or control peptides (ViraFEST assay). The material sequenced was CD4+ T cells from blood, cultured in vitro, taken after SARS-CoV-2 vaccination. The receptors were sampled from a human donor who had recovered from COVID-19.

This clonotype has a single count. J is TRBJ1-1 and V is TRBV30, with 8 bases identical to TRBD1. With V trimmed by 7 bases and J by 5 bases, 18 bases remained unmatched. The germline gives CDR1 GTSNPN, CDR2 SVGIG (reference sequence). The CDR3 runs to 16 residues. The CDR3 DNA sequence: TGTGCCTTAGGACAGGGAACGTCAGTGTCGGGGACTGAAGCTTTCTTT. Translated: CALGQGTSVSGTEAFF.

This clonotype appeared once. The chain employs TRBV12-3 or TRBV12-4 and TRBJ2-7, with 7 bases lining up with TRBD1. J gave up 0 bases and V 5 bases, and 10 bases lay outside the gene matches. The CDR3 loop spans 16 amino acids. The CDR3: CASSDNLGDSSYEQYF. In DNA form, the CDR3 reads TGTGCCAGCAGTGATAATTTAGGGGACAGCTCCTACGAGCAGTACTTC.